The source of this T cell receptor beta chain is a study of CD8 T cells in ankylosing spondylitis. TCRdb called the 5' RACE reads again in MiXCR, with one record for every CDR3 protein. This table has 150,000 to 200,000 distinct CDR3 sequences, over 15% appearing once. The germline V and J ends were trimmed by 5 bases and 5 bases, with 10 bases remaining between them. The CDR3 contains 12 residues. Germline V gene data show CDR1 as DFQATT and CDR2 as SNEGSKA (reference sequence). The J gene is TRBJ2-1, the V gene TRBV20-1; no clear D. Material for sequencing was blood, either unsorted or a sorted T cell fraction (not recorded which). The TCR originated in a male donor between 10 and 30 years old with ankylosing spondylitis or in good health (not recorded which). The CDR3 spells CSAQKRNNEQFF. The CDR3 DNA is TGCAGTGCTCAGAAGCGTAACAATGAGCAGTTCTTC.